A single sample gave rise to the 7 T cell receptor beta chains below, sequenced in a study of CD4 T cells in relation to SARS-CoV-2 and coronaviruses (dated by TCRdb to 2020 to 2022). These receptors have no known antigen. Libraries were built with the immunoSEQ multiplex PCR assay. The immuneACCESS repertoire file appears here via TCRdb, limited to in-frame rearrangements. These files lack a portion of the clones; in checked studies, under half of the deficit traces to unresolved V genes, and the cause of the others is not known. Across this sample there are 38,000 or so clones, with 77% seen only once. Around 21% of the sample lies in the top ten. Sequencing used memory CD4+ T cells from PBMCs, cultured in vitro. Taken with the paper, the label for cell subset or site translates to: memory (non-naive) CD4+ T cells. Receptors were obtained from an adult with COVID-19.

The gene calls are TRBV6-4 and TRBJ1-1; D gene unclear. The CDR3 runs to 13 residues. Germline loops: CDR1 MRHNA, CDR2 SNTAGT. With 4 bases removed from V and 2 bases from J, the gap between germline ends came to 8 bases. The CDR3: CASSVRTNTEAFF. In DNA, the CDR3 is TGTGCCAGCAGTGTTCGCACCAACACTGAAGCTTTCTTT.

V usage is TRBV7-2 and J usage is TRBJ2-1; D gene unclear. There are 12 residues in the CDR3. CDR1 SGHTA and CDR2 FQGNSA come from the germline V gene. V was pared by 1 base and J by 8 bases, with 6 bases between. The DNA of the CDR3 is TGTGCCAGCAGCTTAGTAACCTATGAGCAGTTCTTC. Amino acids: CASSLVTYEQFF.

The chain joins TRBV6-2 or TRBV6-3 to TRBJ2-7, with 9 bases that match TRBD2. Losses at the gene ends were 6 bases for V and 3 bases for J; bases not matched to a gene: 9. The CDR3 contains 15 residues. Germline CDR1 reads MNHEY; CDR2 reads SVGEGT. CDR3 in DNA: TGTGCCAGCAGCGATTGGCTAGCGGGATTCTACGAGCAGTACTTC. Protein product: CASSDWLAGFYEQYF.

CDR3 bases: TGTGCCAGCAGCTTAGATCTCTCTGGGGCCAACGTCCTGACTTTC. It is translated as CASSLDLSGANVLTF. The chain recombines TRBV11-2 with TRBJ2-6; D ambiguous. Germline CDR1 reads SGHAT; CDR2 reads FQNNGV. The CDR3 extends over 15 amino acids. The V gene lost 0 bases and the J gene lost 0 bases, with 3 bases spanning the gap.

This clone was counted a few times. V is TRBV5-8 and J is TRBJ2-6; no definite D call. CDR3 length: 15 amino acids. The germline V gene encodes CDR1 SGHTS and CDR2 YDEGEE. The V end was cut by 0 bases, the J end by 0 bases, with 4 bases between. In nucleotides, the CDR3 is TGTGCCAGCAGCTTGGGGAACTCTGGGGCCAACGTCCTGACTTTC. This encodes CASSLGNSGANVLTF.

The chain recombines TRBV2 with TRBJ2-4; 10 positions agree with TRBD1. CDR3 length: 17 amino acids. Germline V lookup: CDR1 SNHLY, CDR2 FYNNEI. V lost 3 bases to trimming and J lost 9 bases; unmatched junction nucleotides: 14. Here the CDR3 reads CASSEDRDRGFSGIQYF. In DNA, the CDR3 is TGTGCCAGCAGTGAGGACCGGGACAGGGGTTTTTCCGGCATTCAGTACTTC.

This chain uses TRBV21-1 with TRBJ2-5; TRBD1, as called in the table, went unchecked against the DNA. TRBV21-1 corresponds to a pseudogene. CDR3 size: 19 residues. The DNA of the CDR3 is TGTGCCAGCAGCAAAGTGACAAAGGTCCCGGGACAGGATCAAGAGACCCAGTACTTC. Translating it yields CASSKVTKVPGQDQETQYF.